This T cell receptor beta chain was sequenced in a study of CD8 T cells in Susac syndrome. This clonotype was recorded only once. RNA was extracted with the RNeasy kit, and a quantity of about 0.45 to 1 ug was reverse transcribed using random hexamers. TCRdb reprocessed the immunoSEQ multiplex PCR reads with MiXCR, giving one entry per CDR3 protein. The sample records about 80,000 distinct CDR3 sequences, 94% being singletons. The CDR3 extends over 17 amino acids. Germline CDR1 LGHNA, CDR2 YSLEER. V was pared by 0 bases and J by 4 bases, with 9 bases of the junction left unmatched. The chain uses TRBV4-3 and TRBJ2-7, with 10 bases identical to TRBD2. The sequence was collected from a human donor with Susac syndrome. Sequencing was carried out using CD8+ T cells from PBMCs. The CDR3: CASSQESISGRSYEQYF. The CDR3, as DNA: TGCGCCAGCAGCCAAGAGAGTATTAGCGGGAGGTCTTACGAGCAGTACTTC.